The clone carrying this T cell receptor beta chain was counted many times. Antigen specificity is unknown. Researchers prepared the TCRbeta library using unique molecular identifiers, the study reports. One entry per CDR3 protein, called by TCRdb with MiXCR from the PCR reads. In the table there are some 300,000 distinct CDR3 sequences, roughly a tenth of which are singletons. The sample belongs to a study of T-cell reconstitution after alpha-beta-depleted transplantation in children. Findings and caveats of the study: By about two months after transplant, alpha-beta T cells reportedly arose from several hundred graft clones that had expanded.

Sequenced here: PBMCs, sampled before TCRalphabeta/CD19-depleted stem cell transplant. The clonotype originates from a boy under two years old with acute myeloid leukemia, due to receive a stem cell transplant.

CDR3 region: CASSGPRGGSYNEQFF. CDR3 nucleotides: TGTGCCAGCAGCGGCCCCAGGGGGGGGTCCTACAATGAGCAGTTCTTC. The chain is built from TRBV5-4 and TRBJ2-1; possibly TRBD1 or TRBD2 for D (7 bases each). Germline loops: CDR1 SGHNT, CDR2 YYREEE (reference sequence). CDR3 length: 16 amino acids. Trimming pared 4 bases from V and 1 base from J, leaving 15 bases between.